Each of the 2 T cell receptor beta chains below was sequenced from the same sample in a study of radiation and T cells in renal cell carcinoma. Assay used: immunoSEQ multiplex PCR; TCRdb lists only in-frame clones, some missing. The data contain about 60,000 clones, roughly 79% of them singletons. Time point noted: blood 2 weeks post-SBRT. The treatment denotes: 15 Gy SBRT to primary tumor, nephrectomy 4 weeks later. The source was blood, collected from a patient whose treatment included radiotherapy and nephrectomy. These receptor sequences come from a man between 60 and 75 years old with renal cell carcinoma.

The chain couples TRBV4-3 to TRBJ1-5; D gene uncertain. V lost 1 base and J lost 6, with 10 bases in between. Germline values: CDR1 LGHNA, CDR2 YSLEER. CDR3 size: 14 residues. The CDR3 bases are TGCGCCAGCAGCCAAGCTACCTTTGGTCAGCCCCAGCATTTT. Translation gives CASSQATFGQPQHF.

The table lists this clone with a count of one. This chain uses TRBV11-3 with TRBJ2-7, with TRBD2 identical over 9 bases. The V segment lost 0 bases and the J segment 3 bases; nucleotides outside the gene matches: 3. This CDR3 contains 15 residues. Germline CDR1 SGHNT, CDR2 YENEEA. DNA of the CDR3: TGTGCCAGCAGCTTAGAAGCGGGGGGACTCTACGAGCAGTACTTC. It translates to CASSLEAGGLYEQYF.